This entry lists 14 T cell receptor beta chains sequenced from one sample in a study of PD-1 blockade in classical Hodgkin lymphoma. All patients experienced relapse after autologous stem cell transplantation, and brentuximab vedotin exposure was variable. Sequenced by immunoSEQ multiplex PCR; TCRdb stores in-frame clones only, minus some. The data contain roughly 30,000 clones, over 65% of them seen just once; the ten biggest clones take up about a fifth. The sample here was peripheral blood mononuclear cells (PBMCs), taken before the second cycle of nivolumab. These receptors all stem from a human donor with classical Hodgkin lymphoma.

The chain recombines TRBV4-3 with TRBJ2-2; a possible D gene is TRBD2 (6 bases). V was cut by 4 bases and J by 1 base, with 19 bases left in between. The CDR3 spans 18 residues. CDR1 and CDR2 from the germline V gene are LGHNA and YSLEER. CDR3 bases: TGCGCCAGCAGCCCCGATTCACTCGGCGGGAAGAACACCGGGGAGCTGTTTTTT. This encodes CASSPDSLGGKNTGELFF.

The genes are TRBV5-4 and TRBJ1-1; the D is unclear. Trimming removed 4 bases from V and 4 bases from J, with 11 bases in between. The CDR3 runs to 13 residues. Per the germline V gene, CDR1 is SGHNT and CDR2 is YYREEE (reference sequence). The CDR3 bases are TGTGCCAGCAGCACGGCAGTGGGCACTGAAGCTTTCTTT. Translated: CASSTAVGTEAFF. Full variable domain (outside the CDR3, taken from reference TRBV5-4 and TRBJ1-1): ETGVTQSPTHLIKTRGQQVTLRCSSQSGHNTVSWYQQALGQGPQFIFQYYREEENGRGNFPPRFSGLQFPNYSSELNVNALELDDSALYLCASSTAVGTEAFFGQGTRLTVV.

There are a few counts of this clone. The chain joins TRBV7-9 to TRBJ1-4, with D unclear. This CDR3 contains 13 residues. Trimming pared 1 base from V and 3 bases from J, leaving 3 bases between. CDR1 is SEHNR and CDR2 is FQNEAQ in the germline V gene (reference sequence). CDR3 protein: CASSLVANEKLFF. The CDR3 DNA reads as TGTGCCAGCAGCTTAGTTGCTAATGAAAAACTGTTTTTT.

This clone has just a few counts. The chain couples TRBV19 to TRBJ1-5; D is unclear. Germline V gives CDR1 LNHDA, CDR2 SQIVND (reference sequence). Deletions cut 4 bases from V and 0 bases from J, with 13 bases between. The length of the CDR3 is 16 residues. As DNA, the CDR3 is TGTGCCAGTAGTACCCAAATACTAATTAGCAATCAGCCCCAGCATTTT. Translating it yields CASSTQILISNQPQHF.

Concerning this clone itself: The germline gene is not matched at one end of the junction; a read error may be the cause. The V and J genes are TRBV10-3 and TRBJ2-2; no clear D. The CDR3 length is 13 residues. Germline V CDR1 and CDR2: ENHRY, SYGVKD. The DNA for the CDR3 is TGTGCCAGCAGTTTCGCTAACACCGGGGAGCTGTTTTTT. This sequence encodes CASSFANTGELFF.

The J gene is TRBJ1-1, the V gene TRBV12-5; a possible D gene is TRBD1 (6 bases). The CDR3 is made up of 14 amino acids. V shed 5 bases and J shed 5 bases, with 15 bases lying between them. CDR1 and CDR2 (germline): LGHNT, FRNRAP. CDR3 nucleotide sequence: TGTGCTAGTGGTCTCTGGACAGACGGGACTGAAGCTTTCTTT. Protein: CASGLWTDGTEAFF.

This sequence joins TRBV5-1 and TRBJ1-2; D is perhaps TRBD1 (6 bases). Germline V CDR1 and CDR2: SGHRS, YFSETQ. There are 14 residues in the CDR3. The germline V and J ends were trimmed by 0 bases and 9 bases, with 15 bases remaining between them. The CDR3 bases are TGCGCCAGCAGCTTGGAGGGCAGGGGTGATCGCTACACCTTC. This encodes CASSLEGRGDRYTF.

The CDR3 loop is CASSQSGGAGDTQYF. CDR3 DNA: TGTGCCAGCAGCCAGTCAGGGGGCGCAGGGGATACGCAGTATTTT. The chain carries TRBV7-8 and TRBJ2-3; 8 bases line up with TRBD1. J lost 6 bases, V lost 5 bases, and 10 bases had no gene match. The germline V gene encodes CDR1 SGHVS and CDR2 FQNEAQ. This CDR3 is built from 15 residues.

This clone appeared a few times. The gene calls are TRBV10-3 and TRBJ2-7; 7 bases are a match to TRBD2. Trimming cost V 3 bases and J 5 bases; bases outside gene matches: 7. This CDR3 has 14 residues. Germline CDR1 ENHRY, CDR2 SYGVKD. CDR3 nucleotide sequence: TGTGCCATCAGTGACTCCGGGACTAATAACGAGCAGTACTTC. Its protein is CAISDSGTNNEQYF.

The chain is built from TRBV27 and TRBJ2-1; TRBD2 might be the D (5 bases). Germline V gives CDR1 MNHEY, CDR2 SMNVEV (reference sequence). Between the trimmed V and J ends, which lost 6 bases and 5 bases, there was a span of 17 bases. CDR3 length equals 15 residues. CDR3 sequence: CASRSLGRVDNEQFF. The CDR3 DNA is TGTGCCAGCAGGTCTCTAGGGCGGGTCGACAATGAGCAGTTCTTC.

The rearrangement links TRBV6-6 to TRBJ1-2; TRBD1 might be the D (5 bases). Trimming cost V 3 bases and J 4 bases, with 12 bases left between them. CDR1 is MNHNY and CDR2 is SVGAGI in the germline V gene (reference sequence). CDR3 length: 14 residues. The CDR3 DNA reads as TGTGCCAGCAGTTATGATCAGGGAGGCTATGGCTACACCTTC. Translated: CASSYDQGGYGYTF.

The chain couples TRBV5-4 to TRBJ1-2; D gene ambiguous. This CDR3 region has 13 residues. The germline V gene has CDR1 SGHNT and CDR2 YYREEE (reference sequence). Trimming cost V 4 bases and J 6 bases, with 13 bases left between them. The CDR3 sequence: CASSLGGIHGYTF. The CDR3 DNA sequence: TGTGCCAGCAGCCTGGGAGGAATCCATGGCTACACCTTC.

The V gene is TRBV2, the J gene TRBJ1-6; D might be TRBD1 (6 bases). Trimming pared 9 bases from V and 3 bases from J, leaving 12 bases between. This CDR3 has 14 amino acids. The germline V gene encodes CDR1 SNHLY and CDR2 FYNNEI. CDR3: CASNRERYNSPLHF. The CDR3 coding sequence is TGTGCCAGTAACAGGGAGCGCTATAATTCACCCCTCCACTTT.

The gene calls are TRBV30 and TRBJ1-2; D is undetermined. Germline V gene lookup returns CDR1 GTSNPN and CDR2 SVGIG (reference sequence). The CDR3 spans 13 residues. V lost 0 bases and J lost 4, with 9 bases in between. This CDR3 reads CAWSVGASYGYTF. CDR3 nucleotide sequence: TGTGCCTGGAGTGTTGGTGCCTCCTATGGCTACACCTTC.